Reported below is one T cell receptor beta chain. Co-plating was performed using about 200,000 CFSE-labeled responder cells and about 200,000 irradiated, violet-dye-labeled stimulator cells. The sample originates from a study of graft-versus-host responses after intestinal transplantation. Here immunoSEQ multiplex PCR was the method, and the copy in TCRdb shows in-frame clones only, minus some. The repertoire consists of approximately 14,000 clones, with 25% to 35% occurring once and the leading ten covering 3% to 4.5%. The sample consisted of alloreactive CD4+ T cells from a mixed lymphocyte reaction culture, taken before intestinal transplant. Subset of the sample: CFSE-low proliferating T cells sorted from roughly 6-day pre-transplant mixed lymphocyte reaction (GvH or HvG direction). This clonotype was obtained from a human patient who received an intestinal transplant.

The chain's CDR3 is CAIRDEGLSYNEQFF. The CDR3, as DNA: TGTGCCATCAGGGACGAGGGACTCTCCTACAATGAGCAGTTCTTC. This rearrangement joins TRBV10-3 to TRBJ2-1; TRBD2 is a possible D gene (6 bases). The CDR3 has 15 amino acids. CDR1 is ENHRY, CDR2 SYGVKD, per germline. V lost 6 bases, J lost 0 bases, and 12 bases lay in between.